These T cell receptor beta chains were read from a single sample in a study of lymphopenia after photon versus proton radiotherapy. Sequencing used immunoSEQ multiplex PCR; TCRdb keeps in-frame clones, though not all of them. The sample lists 160,000 or so clones; about 85% were seen once. Sequencing used peripheral blood, obtained from a patient treated with photon-based radiotherapy. Source of these receptors: a man between 50 and 59 years old with gastric cancer. Both conserved end residues are part of each CDR3. The order of the fields is CDR3 protein, CDR3 DNA, clone size, J gene, D gene, V gene. D genes are given only for firm matches. The size of a clone is reported for some rows only, either as once, few or many, or as a class for expanded clones.

CDR3: CAISDRGQEIETQYF
DNA: TGTGCCATCAGTGATAGGGGTCAGGAGATTGAGACCCAGTACTTC
size: .
J: TRBJ2-5
D: .
V: TRBV10-3

CDR3: CASGLVYEQYF
DNA: TGTGCCAGTGGGCTGGTCTACGAGCAGTACTTC
size: .
J: TRBJ2-7
D: .
V: TRBV2

CDR3: CASSDGDEQYF
DNA: TGCGCCAGCAGTGATGGGGACGAGCAGTACTTC
size: .
J: TRBJ2-7
D: .
V: TRBV10-2

CDR3: CASSLDSSGSLADTQYF
DNA: TGTGCCAGCAGCTTAGATTCTAGCGGGAGTTTGGCAGATACGCAGTATTTT
size: .
J: TRBJ2-3
D: TRBD2
V: TRBV7-8

CDR3: CSAYSSANYGYTF
DNA: TGCAGCGCCTACAGTTCCGCAAACTATGGCTACACCTTC
size: .
J: TRBJ1-2
D: .
V: TRBV29-1

CDR3: CASSIIAGGTNEQFF
DNA: TGTGCCAGTAGTATCATAGCGGGAGGAACAAATGAGCAGTTCTTC
size: .
J: TRBJ2-1
D: TRBD2
V: TRBV19

CDR3: CASSYRQANYGYTF
DNA: TGTGCCAGCAGTTACAGACAGGCTAACTATGGCTACACCTTC
size: .
J: TRBJ1-2
D: .
V: TRBV28

CDR3: CASSKRGENYDEQFF
DNA: TGTGCCAGCTCTAAGCGGGGGGAGAATTACGATGAGCAGTTCTTC
size: .
J: TRBJ2-1
D: TRBD2
V: TRBV5-4

CDR3: CASSLSGLNQPQHF
DNA: TGTGCCAGCAGCTTATCAGGGCTCAATCAGCCCCAGCATTTT
size: once
J: TRBJ1-5
D: .
V: TRBV7-9

CDR3: CASSSNHRVVTGELFF
DNA: TGTGCCAGCAGCTCGAATCACAGGGTGGTCACCGGGGAGCTGTTTTTT
size: .
J: TRBJ2-2
D: .
V: TRBV7-2

CDR3: CASSQPGQGAEQYF
DNA: TGTGCCAGCAGCCAGCCCGGACAGGGGGCCGAGCAGTACTTC
size: .
J: TRBJ2-7
D: TRBD1
V: TRBV7-9

CDR3: CASSWSSQNTEAFF
DNA: TGTGCCAGCAGCTGGAGCTCTCAGAACACTGAAGCTTTCTTT
size: .
J: TRBJ1-1
D: .
V: TRBV5-6

CDR3: CASSLEAGGHEQYF
DNA: TGCGCCAGCAGCTTGGAAGCGGGAGGGCACGAGCAGTACTTC
size: .
J: TRBJ2-7
D: TRBD2
V: TRBV5-1

CDR3: CASTKVSTGEAFF
DNA: TGTGCCAGCACAAAAGTTTCGACGGGTGAAGCTTTCTTT
size: .
J: TRBJ1-1
D: .
V: TRBV28

CDR3: CASSQVLAGGGEQYF
DNA: TGCGCCAGCAGCCAAGTTCTAGCGGGAGGGGGGGAGCAGTACTTC
size: .
J: TRBJ2-7
D: TRBD2
V: TRBV4-3

CDR3: CASSMGTSVNEQFF
DNA: TGTGCCAGTAGTATGGGGACTAGCGTCAATGAGCAGTTCTTC
size: .
J: TRBJ2-1
D: TRBD2
V: TRBV19

CDR3: CASSQATRAGTDTQYF
DNA: TGCGCCAGCAGCCAAGCGACTCGGGCGGGCACAGATACGCAGTATTTT
size: .
J: TRBJ2-3
D: .
V: TRBV4-1

CDR3: CASSLQGGNEQFF
DNA: TGTGCCAGCAGTCTACAGGGAGGAAATGAGCAGTTCTTC
size: .
J: TRBJ2-1
D: .
V: TRBV2

CDR3: CASSQEQGAEEKLFF
DNA: TGTGCCAGCAGCCAAGAACAGGGGGCGGAAGAAAAACTGTTTTTT
size: .
J: TRBJ1-4
D: TRBD1
V: TRBV4-2

CDR3: CASSQTGTGNYTF
DNA: TGTGCCAGCAGCCAAACTGGGACAGGGAACTACACCTTC
size: .
J: TRBJ1-2
D: TRBD1
V: TRBV6-1

CDR3: CASSPGTSGRATGELFF
DNA: TGCGCCAGCAGCCCCGGGACTAGCGGGAGGGCCACCGGGGAGCTGTTTTTT
size: .
J: TRBJ2-2
D: TRBD2
V: TRBV5-1

CDR3: CATSRDRGTPANYGYTF
DNA: TGTGCCACCAGCAGAGACCGTGGGACACCAGCTAACTATGGCTACACCTTC
size: once
J: TRBJ1-2
D: .
V: TRBV15

CDR3: CASSPTGPPGLYEQYF
DNA: TGTGCCAGTAGCCCTACAGGCCCCCCGGGACTCTACGAGCAGTACTTC
size: .
J: TRBJ2-7
D: .
V: TRBV19

CDR3: CASKNGGPDNEQFF
DNA: TGTGCCAGCAAGAACGGAGGGCCTGACAATGAGCAGTTCTTC
size: once
J: TRBJ2-1
D: .
V: TRBV27

CDR3: CASSFRDRGPYGYTF
DNA: TGTGCCAGCAGCTTCCGGGACAGGGGGCCCTATGGCTACACCTTC
size: .
J: TRBJ1-2
D: TRBD1
V: TRBV5-6

CDR3: CAISEGREILAKNIQYF
DNA: TGTGCCATCAGTGAGGGTCGCGAGATCCTAGCCAAAAACATTCAGTACTTC
size: .
J: TRBJ2-4
D: .
V: TRBV10-3

CDR3: CASSAQGAGQPQHF
DNA: TGTGCCAGCTCAGCACAGGGGGCCGGCCAGCCCCAGCATTTT
size: few
J: TRBJ1-5
D: TRBD1
V: TRBV18

CDR3: CASSGSGDRYNEQFF
DNA: TGTGCCAGCAGCGGGAGTGGGGACAGGTACAATGAGCAGTTCTTC
size: once
J: TRBJ2-1
D: TRBD1
V: TRBV11-2

CDR3: CASSSYISTEAFF
DNA: TGTGCCAGCAGCTCTTATATCTCGACTGAAGCTTTCTTT
size: .
J: TRBJ1-1
D: .
V: TRBV7-8

CDR3: CASSGLSGGSQETQYF
DNA: TGCGCCAGCAGCGGCCTGTCAGGGGGCTCCCAAGAGACCCAGTACTTC
size: .
J: TRBJ2-5
D: TRBD1
V: TRBV5-1

CDR3: CASSLPGASYNEQFF
DNA: TGTGCCAGCAGCTTGCCTGGGGCTTCCTACAATGAGCAGTTCTTC
size: .
J: TRBJ2-1
D: .
V: TRBV5-4

CDR3: CASSYGDSYGYTF
DNA: TGTGCCAGCAGTTACGGAGACAGTTATGGCTACACCTTC
size: .
J: TRBJ1-2
D: .
V: TRBV6-5

CDR3: CAISESGPLYEQYF
DNA: TGTGCCATCAGTGAGTCAGGTCCATTGTACGAGCAGTACTTC
size: .
J: TRBJ2-7
D: .
V: TRBV10-3

CDR3: CASSLVTVRNTGELFF
DNA: TGCGCCAGCAGCTTGGTGACAGTCAGGAACACCGGGGAGCTGTTTTTT
size: once
J: TRBJ2-2
D: .
V: TRBV5-1

CDR3: CSVESLDYGYTF
DNA: TGCAGCGTTGAAAGTCTTGACTATGGCTACACCTTC
size: many
J: TRBJ1-2
D: .
V: TRBV29-1

CDR3: CASRTGGEKLFF
DNA: TGTGCCAGCAGGACAGGGGGCGAAAAACTGTTTTTT
size: .
J: TRBJ1-4
D: TRBD1
V: TRBV6-1

CDR3: CSVEGRGVDTEAFF
DNA: TGCAGCGTTGAAGGACGGGGGGTGGACACTGAAGCTTTCTTT
size: .
J: TRBJ1-1
D: .
V: TRBV29-1

CDR3: CASSSRDRGLDTDTQYF
DNA: TGTGCCAGCAGCTCGAGGGACAGGGGGCTCGACACAGATACGCAGTATTTT
size: .
J: TRBJ2-3
D: TRBD1
V: TRBV5-8

CDR3: CASSPRGQKDTEAFF
DNA: TGTGCCAGCAGCCCCCGGGGACAGAAGGACACTGAAGCTTTCTTT
size: .
J: TRBJ1-1
D: TRBD1
V: TRBV7-2

CDR3: CASSKQGGMNTEAFF
DNA: TGTGCCAGCAGCAAACAGGGAGGCATGAACACTGAAGCTTTCTTT
size: .
J: TRBJ1-1
D: .
V: TRBV7-6

CDR3: CASSKASWREVDTQYF
DNA: TGTGCCAGCAGCAAGGCCTCTTGGCGGGAGGTAGATACGCAGTATTTT
size: .
J: TRBJ2-3
D: .
V: TRBV21-1

CDR3: CASSGATYEQYF
DNA: TGTGCCAGCAGTGGGGCCACCTACGAGCAGTACTTC
size: .
J: TRBJ2-7
D: .
V: TRBV6-6

CDR3: CASSFSGAGELFF
DNA: TGTGCCAGCAGCTTTAGTGGGGCCGGGGAGCTGTTTTTT
size: .
J: TRBJ2-2
D: .
V: TRBV7-3

CDR3: CASSRLGGRVQETQYF
DNA: TGTGCCAGCAGCCGACTTGGGGGGAGGGTCCAAGAGACCCAGTACTTC
size: .
J: TRBJ2-5
D: TRBD2
V: TRBV9

CDR3: CASSDSMGNKQFF
DNA: TGTGCCAGCAGTGACTCAATGGGAAACAAGCAGTTCTTC
size: once
J: TRBJ2-1
D: .
V: TRBV6-4

CDR3: CASRQGVNTEAFF
DNA: TGTGCCAGCAGACAGGGGGTGAACACTGAAGCTTTCTTT
size: once
J: TRBJ1-1
D: TRBD1
V: TRBV25-1